Described below is a single TCR beta chain sequence and its context. Trimming cost V 0 bases and J 1 base, with 7 bases left between them. The V gene's germline CDR1 is LNHDA and CDR2 SQIVND (reference sequence). The CDR3 is 15 amino acids. Those who participated ranged in age from roughly 18 to 100 years and resided in approximately 23 US areas. Two negative PCRs, clearance, or symptom resolution were required of recovered Cohort 3 donors. These data are taken from a study of blood T cell repertoires in COVID-19. Looking at the study overall: From T cells, B-cell-depleted T cells, or PBMCs came the material, which was cDNA or gDNA.

Profiling relied on immunoSEQ multiplex PCR, and the TCRdb table lists in-frame clones only, not all of them. The sample carries roughly 190,000 clones, 75% to 90% recorded once. The receptor comes from a woman aged 18-30 years who had recovered from COVID-19. V is TRBV19 and J is TRBJ1-5; D unresolved. Sequenced: PBMCs or T cells enriched from blood (not recorded which). This chain's CDR3 is CASSIDGGSNQPQHF. The CDR3 nucleotides are TGTGCCAGTAGTATAGACGGAGGCAGCAATCAGCCCCAGCATTTT.